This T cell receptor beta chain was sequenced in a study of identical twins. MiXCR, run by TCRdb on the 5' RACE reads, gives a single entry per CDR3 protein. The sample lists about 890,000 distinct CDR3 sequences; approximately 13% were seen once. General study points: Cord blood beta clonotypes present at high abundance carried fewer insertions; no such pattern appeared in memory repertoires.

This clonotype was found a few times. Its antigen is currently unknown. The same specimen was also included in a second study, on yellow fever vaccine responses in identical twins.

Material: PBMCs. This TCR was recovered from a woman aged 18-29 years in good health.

CDR3 loop: CASSQDDGSSGNTIYF. The CDR3 coding sequence is TGCGCCAGCAGCCAAGATGACGGCAGCTCTGGAAACACCATATATTTT. The chain uses TRBV4-1 and TRBJ1-3; D not certain. Deletions cut 0 bases from V and 0 bases from J, with 9 bases between. CDR1 is MGHRA and CDR2 is YSYEKL in the germline V gene. The CDR3 is 16 amino acids.